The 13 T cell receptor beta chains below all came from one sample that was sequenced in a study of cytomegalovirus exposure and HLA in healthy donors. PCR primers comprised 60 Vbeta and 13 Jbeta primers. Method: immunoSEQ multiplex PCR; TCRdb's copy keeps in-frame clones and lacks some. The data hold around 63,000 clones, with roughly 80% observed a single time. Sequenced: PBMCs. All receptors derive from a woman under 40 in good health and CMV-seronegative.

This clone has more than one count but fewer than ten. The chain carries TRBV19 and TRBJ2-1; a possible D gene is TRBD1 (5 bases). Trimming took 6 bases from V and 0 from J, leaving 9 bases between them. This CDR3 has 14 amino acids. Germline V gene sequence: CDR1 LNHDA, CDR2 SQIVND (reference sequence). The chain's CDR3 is CASSRVYSYNEQFF. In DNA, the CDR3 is TGTGCCAGTAGCAGGGTTTACTCCTACAATGAGCAGTTCTTC.

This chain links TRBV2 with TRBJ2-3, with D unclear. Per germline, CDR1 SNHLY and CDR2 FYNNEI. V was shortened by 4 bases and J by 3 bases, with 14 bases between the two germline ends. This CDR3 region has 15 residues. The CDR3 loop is CASSVLRVDTDTQYF. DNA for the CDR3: TGTGCCAGCAGTGTGTTGCGAGTTGATACAGATACGCAGTATTTT.

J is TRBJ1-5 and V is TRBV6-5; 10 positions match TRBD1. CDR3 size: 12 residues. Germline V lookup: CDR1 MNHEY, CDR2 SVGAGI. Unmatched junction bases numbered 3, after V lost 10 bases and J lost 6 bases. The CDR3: CATRTGGQPQHF. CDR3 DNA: TGTGCCACCAGGACAGGGGGTCAGCCCCAGCATTTT.

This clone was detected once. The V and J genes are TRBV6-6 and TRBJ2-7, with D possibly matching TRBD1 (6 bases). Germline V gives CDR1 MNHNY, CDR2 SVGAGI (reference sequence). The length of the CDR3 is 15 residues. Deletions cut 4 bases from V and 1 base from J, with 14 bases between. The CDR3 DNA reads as TGTGCCAGCAGTTCCGGCAGGGGATTTTCCTACGAGCAGTACTTC. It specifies CASSSGRGFSYEQYF.

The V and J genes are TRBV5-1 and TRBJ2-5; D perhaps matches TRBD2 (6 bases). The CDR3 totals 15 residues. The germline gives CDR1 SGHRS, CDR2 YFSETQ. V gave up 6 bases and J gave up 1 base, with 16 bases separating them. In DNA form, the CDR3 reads TGCGCCAGCATAGAAGGCGGGACGGGCCAAGAGACCCAGTACTTC. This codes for CASIEGGTGQETQYF.

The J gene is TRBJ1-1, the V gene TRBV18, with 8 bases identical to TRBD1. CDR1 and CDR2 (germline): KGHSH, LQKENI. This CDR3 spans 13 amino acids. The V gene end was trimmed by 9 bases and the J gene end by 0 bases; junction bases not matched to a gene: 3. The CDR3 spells CASPGGLNTEAFF. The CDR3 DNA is TGTGCCAGTCCAGGGGGCTTGAACACTGAAGCTTTCTTT.

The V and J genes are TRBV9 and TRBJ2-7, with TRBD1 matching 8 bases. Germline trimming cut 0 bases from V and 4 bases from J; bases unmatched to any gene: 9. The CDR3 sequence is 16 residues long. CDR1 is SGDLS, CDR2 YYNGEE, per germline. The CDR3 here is CASSVGPGTGGYEQYF. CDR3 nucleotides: TGTGCCAGCAGCGTAGGTCCAGGGACAGGCGGTTACGAGCAGTACTTC.

The CDR3, as DNA: TGCGCCAGCATGGGCGACGGCGGGGAGCTGTTTTTT. It is translated as CASMGDGGELFF. This chain connects TRBV5-1 to TRBJ2-2; D gene ambiguous. Trimming left V 6 bases short and J 7 bases short, with 10 bases between. Germline V lookup: CDR1 SGHRS, CDR2 YFSETQ. This CDR3 is 12 amino acids long. Complete variable domain (other parts from reference TRBV5-1 and TRBJ2-2): KAGVTQTPRYLIKTRGQQVTLSCSPISGHRSVSWYQQTPGQGLQFLFEYFSETQRNKGNFPGRFSGRQFSNSRSEMNVSTLELGDSALYLCASMGDGGELFFGEGSRLTVL.

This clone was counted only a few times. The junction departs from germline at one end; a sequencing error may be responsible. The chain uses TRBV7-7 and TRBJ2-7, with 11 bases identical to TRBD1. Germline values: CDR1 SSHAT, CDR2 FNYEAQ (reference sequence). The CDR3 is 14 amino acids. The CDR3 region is CASSRGTGGYEQYF. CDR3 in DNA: TGTGCTAGCAGCCGCGGGACAGGGGGGTACGAGCAGTACTTC.

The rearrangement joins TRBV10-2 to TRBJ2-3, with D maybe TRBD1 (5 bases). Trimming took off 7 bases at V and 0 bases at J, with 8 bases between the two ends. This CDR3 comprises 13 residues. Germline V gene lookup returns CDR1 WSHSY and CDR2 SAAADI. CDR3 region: CASMDTSTDTQYF. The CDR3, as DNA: TGCGCCAGCATGGACACCAGCACAGATACGCAGTATTTT.

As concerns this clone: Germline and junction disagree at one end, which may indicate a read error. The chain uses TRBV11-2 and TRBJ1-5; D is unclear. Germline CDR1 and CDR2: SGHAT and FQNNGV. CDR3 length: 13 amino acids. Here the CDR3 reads CTSSRTDNQPQHF. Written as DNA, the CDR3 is TGTACCAGCAGCCGGACTGATAATCAGCCCCAGCATTTT.

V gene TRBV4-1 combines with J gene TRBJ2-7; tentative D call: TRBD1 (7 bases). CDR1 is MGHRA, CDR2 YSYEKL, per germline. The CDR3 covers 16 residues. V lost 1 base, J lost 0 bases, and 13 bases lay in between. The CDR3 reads CASSQGRDRYSYEQYF. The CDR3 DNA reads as TGCGCCAGCAGCCAAGGGAGGGACAGATACTCCTACGAGCAGTACTTC.

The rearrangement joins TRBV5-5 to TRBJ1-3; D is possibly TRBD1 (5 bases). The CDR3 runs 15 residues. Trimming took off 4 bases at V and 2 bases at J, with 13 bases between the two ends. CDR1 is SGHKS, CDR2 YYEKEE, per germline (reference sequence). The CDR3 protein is CASSVDSLTGNTIYF. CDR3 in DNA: TGTGCCAGCAGCGTCGACAGTTTAACTGGAAACACCATATATTTT.